The rows below give T cell receptor beta chains drawn from one sample of a study of T-cell reconstitution after alpha-beta-depleted transplantation in children. TCRdb itself ran the PCR reads through MiXCR, one entry per CDR3 protein. The sample lists a few hundred thousand distinct CDR3 sequences, roughly 30% seen once, with under 45% in the top ten. The source material was PBMCs, sampled before TCRalphabeta/CD19-depleted stem cell transplant. The receptors here all came from a boy younger than two with Wiskott-Aldrich syndrome, due to receive a stem cell transplant. Both conserved end residues are part of each CDR3. Each record gives: CDR3 DNA, CDR3 protein, clone size, D gene, V gene, J gene. A D gene is named only where the DNA matches it firmly. Only part of the rows carry a size: once, few, many, or a class if the clone is expanded.

TGTGCCAGCAGCCAAGATAGCGGGAGGGCCCCCTACAATGAGCAGTTCTTC	CASSQDSGRAPYNEQFF	.	TRBD2	TRBV4-2	TRBJ2-1
TGCAGTCATGGAACGGGCATGAACACTGAAGCTTTCTTT	CSHGTGMNTEAFF	.	.	TRBV20-1	TRBJ1-1
TGCAGTGCTAGAGGGGTGTGGCCAGGGGGTCCGATGAACACTGAAGCTTTCTTT	CSARGVWPGGPMNTEAFF	.	TRBD1	TRBV20-1	TRBJ1-1
TGTGCCAGCTGGGGGGAAACCGTCCAAGAGACCCAGTACTTC	CASWGETVQETQYF	.	.	TRBV21-1	TRBJ2-5
TGCGCCAGCAGCTTGGTTCCAGATACGCAGTATTTT	CASSLVPDTQYF	many	.	TRBV5-1	TRBJ2-3
TGTGCCAGCAGCCAAGTATGGGGACGGGAGCAGTACTTC	CASSQVWGREQYF	few	.	TRBV14	TRBJ2-7
TGCGCCAGCAGCGGGGGACTAGCGGGAGGAAGGATTATTCGGGAGACCCAGTACTTC	CASSGGLAGGRIIRETQYF	.	TRBD2	TRBV5-1	TRBJ2-5
TGCGCCAGCAGTCAGAATTTTGAGCAGTTCTTC	CASSQNFEQFF	.	.	TRBV5-1	TRBJ2-1
TGCGCCAGCAGCTTAGGGACGACCTCCAACGAGCAGTACTTC	CASSLGTTSNEQYF	.	.	TRBV5-1	TRBJ2-7
TGCGCCAGCATCGCGACGGGAGCCAACAATGAGCAGTTCTTC	CASIATGANNEQFF	.	.	TRBV10-2	TRBJ2-1
TGTGCCAGCAGCAGACAGGGCCTTCAAGAGACCCAGTACTTC	CASSRQGLQETQYF	.	TRBD1	TRBV5-6	TRBJ2-5
TGTGCCAGCGGGCCGATCACAGATACGCAGTATTTT	CASGPITDTQYF	few	.	TRBV6-1	TRBJ2-3
TGTGCCAGCAGCCAAACACCCGGGACGGTGATTGACCTCACAGATACGCAGTATTTT	CASSQTPGTVIDLTDTQYF	few	.	TRBV3-1	TRBJ2-3
TGTGCCAGCAGTTACTCGAGGGGGGCTCAGCCCCAGCATTTT	CASSYSRGAQPQHF	.	.	TRBV6-5	TRBJ1-5
TGCAGCGTTGAACGGGACACTAAAAACATTCAGTACTTC	CSVERDTKNIQYF	.	.	TRBV29-1	TRBJ2-4
TGTGCCAGCAGCTTGCAGGAGGAGACCCAGTACTTC	CASSLQEETQYF	.	.	TRBV5-4	TRBJ2-5
TGCGCCAGCAGCCCCTTGGCTTACAATGAGCAGTTCTTC	CASSPLAYNEQFF	.	.	TRBV5-1	TRBJ2-1
TGCGCCAGCAGATACGCTAGCGGGGGCACCGGGGAGCTGTTTTTT	CASRYASGGTGELFF	.	TRBD2	TRBV5-1	TRBJ2-2
TGCGCCAGCAGTGAAATGGGGATTTCCTACAATGAGCAGTTCTTC	CASSEMGISYNEQFF	.	.	TRBV10-1	TRBJ2-1
TGTGCCAGCAGCTTGGGGGCGGGAGGCAGCTACAATGAGCAGTTCTTC	CASSLGAGGSYNEQFF	many	TRBD2	TRBV5-4	TRBJ2-1
TGTGCCAGCAAAATCACCGGGGAGCTGTTTTTT	CASKITGELFF	.	.	TRBV12-3/TRBV12-4	TRBJ2-2
TGCAGTGCTCAAGAGGCAGGGAATACGTACGAGCAGTACTTC	CSAQEAGNTYEQYF	.	.	TRBV20-1	TRBJ2-7
TGCGCCAGCAGCCCTTCTCGACTCCCGGTTGAGCAGTTCTTC	CASSPSRLPVEQFF	few	.	TRBV5-1	TRBJ2-1
TGTGCCAGCAGTTATGAATTTGGAGGGAACACTGAAGCTTTCTTT	CASSYEFGGNTEAFF	.	.	TRBV27	TRBJ1-1
TGTGCCAGCAGCTTATACCCCGGAGCGAACGCACCCGGGGAGCTGTTTTTT	CASSLYPGANAPGELFF	.	.	TRBV11-1	TRBJ2-2
TGCGCCAGCAGCTTGGCTGTCAGGTCGAACACCGGGGAGCTGTTTTTT	CASSLAVRSNTGELFF	.	.	TRBV5-1	TRBJ2-2
TGTGCCAGCAGCTTATTACCAAGCGCCGGGAGGGCAAGCACAGATACGCAGTATTTT	CASSLLPSAGRASTDTQYF	few	TRBD2	TRBV7-7	TRBJ2-3
TGTGCCAGCAAATACCGAGAGATGAGTGGGTTCTACGAGCAGTACTTC	CASKYREMSGFYEQYF	.	.	TRBV6-5	TRBJ2-7